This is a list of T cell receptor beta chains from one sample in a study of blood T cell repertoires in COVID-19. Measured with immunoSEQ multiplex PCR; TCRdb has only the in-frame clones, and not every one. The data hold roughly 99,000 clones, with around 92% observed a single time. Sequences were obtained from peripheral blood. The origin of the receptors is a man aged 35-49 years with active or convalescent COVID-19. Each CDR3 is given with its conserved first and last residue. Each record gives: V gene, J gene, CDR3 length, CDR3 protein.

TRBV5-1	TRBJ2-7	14	CASSQGQLAREQYF
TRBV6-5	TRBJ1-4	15	CASSYSGTGSEKLFF
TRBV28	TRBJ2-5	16	CASSQQRGGRQETQYF
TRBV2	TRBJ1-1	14	CASKETGGTTEAFF
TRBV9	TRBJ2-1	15	CASSDGTTFYNEQFF
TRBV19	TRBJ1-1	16	CASSVKLTGWGTEAFF
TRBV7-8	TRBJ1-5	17	CASSPRPGGKSNQPQHF
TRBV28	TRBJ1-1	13	CASSLSGARVAFF
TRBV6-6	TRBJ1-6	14	CASSYTVFNSPLHF
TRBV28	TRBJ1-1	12	CASSSPGLMAFF
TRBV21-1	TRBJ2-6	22	CASSKKRLLDRGLNSGANVLTF
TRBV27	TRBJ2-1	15	CASSAEGGSYNEQFF
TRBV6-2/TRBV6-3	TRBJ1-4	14	CASSRGFDNEKLFF
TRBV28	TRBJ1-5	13	CASSHSRGEPQHF
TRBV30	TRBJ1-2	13	CAWDVGAPFGYTF
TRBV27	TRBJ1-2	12	CASSPGNYGYTF
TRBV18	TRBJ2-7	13	CASSLLQGYEQYF
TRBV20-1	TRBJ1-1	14	CSASRQGVNTEAFF
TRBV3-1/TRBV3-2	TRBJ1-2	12	CASSQEAYGYTF
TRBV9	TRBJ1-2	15	CASSVGTGFSYGYTF
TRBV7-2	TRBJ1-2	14	CASSLESGVYGYTF
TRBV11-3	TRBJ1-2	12	CASSSGAFNYTF
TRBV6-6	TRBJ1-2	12	CASRQAQDGYTF
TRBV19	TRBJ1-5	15	CASRPGGSGNQPQHF
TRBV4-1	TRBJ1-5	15	CASSQPGAGNQPQHF
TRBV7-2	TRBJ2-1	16	CASSTLPGLAGDEQFF
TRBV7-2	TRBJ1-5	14	CASSSTGGNQPQHF
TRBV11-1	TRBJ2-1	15	CASSPRGGQSNEQFF
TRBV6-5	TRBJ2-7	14	CASSYQRGSYEQYF
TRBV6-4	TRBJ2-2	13	CASSERDTGELFF
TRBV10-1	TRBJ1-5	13	CASSVSGSQPQHF
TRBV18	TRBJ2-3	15	CASSPLTGGGDTQYF
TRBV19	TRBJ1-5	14	CASRERKGDQPQHF
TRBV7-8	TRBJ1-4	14	CASSLLATNEKLFF
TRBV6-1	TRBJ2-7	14	CASSEAQAGLGQYF
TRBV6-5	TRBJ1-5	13	CASSDRGNQPQHF
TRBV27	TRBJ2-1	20	CASSLSLYLAGDGGYNEQFF
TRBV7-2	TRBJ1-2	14	CASSLTGQGFGYTF
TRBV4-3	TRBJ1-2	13	CASSQDRGRGYTF
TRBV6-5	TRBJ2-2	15	CATIPTSGNTGELFF
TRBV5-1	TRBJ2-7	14	CASSLAGGPSEQYF
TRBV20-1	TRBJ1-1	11	CSARDFPESFF
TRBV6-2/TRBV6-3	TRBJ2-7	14	CASSLLVEAYEQYF
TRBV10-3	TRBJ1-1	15	CAIRTSTIMNTEAFF